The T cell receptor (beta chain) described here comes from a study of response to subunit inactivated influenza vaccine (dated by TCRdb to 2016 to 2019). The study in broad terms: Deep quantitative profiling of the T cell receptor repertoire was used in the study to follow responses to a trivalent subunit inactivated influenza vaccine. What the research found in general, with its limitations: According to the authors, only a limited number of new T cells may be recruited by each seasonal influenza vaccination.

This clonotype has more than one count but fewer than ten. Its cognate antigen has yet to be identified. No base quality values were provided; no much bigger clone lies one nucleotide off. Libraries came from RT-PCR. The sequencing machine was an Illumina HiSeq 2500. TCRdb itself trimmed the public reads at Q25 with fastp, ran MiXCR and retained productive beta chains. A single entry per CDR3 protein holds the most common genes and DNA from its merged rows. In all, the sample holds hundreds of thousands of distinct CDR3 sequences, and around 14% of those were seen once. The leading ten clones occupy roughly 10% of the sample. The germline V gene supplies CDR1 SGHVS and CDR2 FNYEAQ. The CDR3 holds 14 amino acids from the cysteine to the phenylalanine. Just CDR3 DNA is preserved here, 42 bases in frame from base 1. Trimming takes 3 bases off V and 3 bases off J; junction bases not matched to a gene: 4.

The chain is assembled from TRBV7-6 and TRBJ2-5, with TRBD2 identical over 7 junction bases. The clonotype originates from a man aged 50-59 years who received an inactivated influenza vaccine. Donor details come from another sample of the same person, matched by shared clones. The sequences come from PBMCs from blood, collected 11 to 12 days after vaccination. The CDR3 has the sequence CASSFSLAEETQYF. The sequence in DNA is TGTGCCAGCAGCTTCAGTCTAGCGGAAGAGACCCAGTACTTC.